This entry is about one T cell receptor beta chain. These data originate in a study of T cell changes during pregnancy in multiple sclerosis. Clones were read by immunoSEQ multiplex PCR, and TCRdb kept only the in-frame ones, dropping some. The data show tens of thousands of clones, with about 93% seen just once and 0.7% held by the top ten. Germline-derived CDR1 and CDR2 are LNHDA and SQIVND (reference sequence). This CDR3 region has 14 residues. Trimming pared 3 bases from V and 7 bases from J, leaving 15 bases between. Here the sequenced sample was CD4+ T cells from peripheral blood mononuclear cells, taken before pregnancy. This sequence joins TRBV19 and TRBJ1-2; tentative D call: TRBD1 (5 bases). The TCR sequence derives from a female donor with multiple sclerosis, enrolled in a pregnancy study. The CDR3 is CASSMSHERGGYTF. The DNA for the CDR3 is TGTGCCAGTAGTATGAGCCACGAAAGGGGTGGCTACACCTTC.